This T cell receptor beta chain comes out of a study of neurological immune-mediated disorders. Only a few counts were recorded for this clonotype. What it binds is not known. Per germline, CDR1 MNHEY and CDR2 SVGAGI. With V trimmed by 6 bases and J by 3 bases, 1 base remained unmatched. The CDR3 runs 12 residues. The unsorted libraries originated from 2 million PBMCs kept at -80 C. It was by 5'RACE with 10-nucleotide random UMIs that the cDNA was made. From 15-18 subjects, every sequencing run obtained over 180 million TCR-beta sequences. TCRdb re-called the 5' RACE reads through MiXCR, storing one row per CDR3 protein. The sample lists 20,000 to 30,000 distinct CDR3 sequences; about 2.5% were seen once. Whole-study results and caveats: None of the CDR3 amino acid sequences of expanded clones were shared across subjects, and this suggested private repertoires in all groups.

The genes are TRBV6-5 and TRBJ2-7, with TRBD2 matching over 8 bases. The source is a woman aged 50 to 60 with multiple sclerosis. The sample comprised PBMCs. In DNA form, the CDR3 reads TGTGCCAGCAGGAGCGGGAGCTACGAGCAGTACTTC. Protein: CASRSGSYEQYF.